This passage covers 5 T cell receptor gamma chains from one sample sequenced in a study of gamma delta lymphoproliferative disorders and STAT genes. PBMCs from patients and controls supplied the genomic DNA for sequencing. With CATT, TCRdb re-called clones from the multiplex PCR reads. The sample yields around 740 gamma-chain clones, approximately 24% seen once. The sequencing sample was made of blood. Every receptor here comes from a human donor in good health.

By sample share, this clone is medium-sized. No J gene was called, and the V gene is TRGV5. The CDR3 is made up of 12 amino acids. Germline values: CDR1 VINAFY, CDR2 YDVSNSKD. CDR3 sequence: CATWGMKIMGLF. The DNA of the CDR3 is TGTGCCACCTGGGGAATGAAAATCATGGGACTCTTT.

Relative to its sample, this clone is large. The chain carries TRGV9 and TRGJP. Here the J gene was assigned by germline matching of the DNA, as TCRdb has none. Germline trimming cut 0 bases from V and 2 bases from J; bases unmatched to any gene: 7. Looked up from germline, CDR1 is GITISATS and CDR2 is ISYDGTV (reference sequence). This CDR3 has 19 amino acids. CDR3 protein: CALWEVQIRQELGKKIKVF. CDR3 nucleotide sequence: TGTGCCTTGTGGGAGGTGCAAATAAGGCAAGAGTTGGGCAAAAAAATCAAGGTATTT.

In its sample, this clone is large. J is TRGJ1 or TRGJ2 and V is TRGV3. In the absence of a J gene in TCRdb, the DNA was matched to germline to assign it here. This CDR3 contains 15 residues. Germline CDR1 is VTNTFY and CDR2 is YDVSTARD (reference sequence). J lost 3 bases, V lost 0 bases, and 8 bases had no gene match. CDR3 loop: CATWDRHFVYYKKLF. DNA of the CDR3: TGTGCCACCTGGGACAGGCACTTCGTTTATTATAAGAAACTCTTT.

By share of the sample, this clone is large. The CDR3 is CATWDVENYYKKLF. In DNA form, the CDR3 reads TGTGCCACCTGGGATGTCGAGAATTATTATAAGAAACTCTTT. The V call is TRGV4, the J call TRGJ1 or TRGJ2. No J gene is reported in TCRdb; it was inferred here by comparing the DNA with germline. Germline loops: CDR1 EGSTGY, CDR2 YDSYTSSV. The CDR3 contains 14 residues. With V trimmed by 2 bases and J by 0 bases, 4 bases remained unmatched.

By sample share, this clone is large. DNA for the CDR3: TGTGCCACCTGGGGCTCTAATTATTATAAGAAACTCTTT. It encodes CATWGSNYYKKLF. The chain uses TRGV4 and TRGJ1 or TRGJ2. TCRdb lists no J gene, so it was determined here by aligning the DNA to germline. The CDR3 has 13 amino acids. The germline V gene has CDR1 EGSTGY and CDR2 YDSYTSSV. Trimming took 5 bases from V and 1 from J; bases not matched to a gene: 5.